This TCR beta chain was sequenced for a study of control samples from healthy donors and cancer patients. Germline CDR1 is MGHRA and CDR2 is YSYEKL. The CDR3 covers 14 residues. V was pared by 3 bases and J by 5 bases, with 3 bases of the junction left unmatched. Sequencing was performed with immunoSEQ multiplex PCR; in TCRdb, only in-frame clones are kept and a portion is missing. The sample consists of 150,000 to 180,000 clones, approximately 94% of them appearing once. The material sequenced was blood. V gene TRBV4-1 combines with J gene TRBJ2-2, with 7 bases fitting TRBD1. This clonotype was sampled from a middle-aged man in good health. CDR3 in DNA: TGCGCCAGCAGCCAGCGACAGGGAACCGGGGAGCTGTTTTTT. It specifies CASSQRQGTGELFF.